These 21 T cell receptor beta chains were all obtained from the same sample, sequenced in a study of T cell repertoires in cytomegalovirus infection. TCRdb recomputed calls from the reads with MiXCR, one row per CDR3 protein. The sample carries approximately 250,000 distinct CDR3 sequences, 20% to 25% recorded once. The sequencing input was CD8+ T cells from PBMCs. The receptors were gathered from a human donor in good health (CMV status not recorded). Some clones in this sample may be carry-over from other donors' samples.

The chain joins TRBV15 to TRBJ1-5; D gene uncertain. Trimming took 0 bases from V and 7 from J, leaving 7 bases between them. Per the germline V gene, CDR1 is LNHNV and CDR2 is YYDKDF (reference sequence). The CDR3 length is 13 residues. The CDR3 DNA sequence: TGTGCCACCAGCAGAGAGATTGGACAGCCCCAGCATTTT. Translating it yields CATSREIGQPQHF.

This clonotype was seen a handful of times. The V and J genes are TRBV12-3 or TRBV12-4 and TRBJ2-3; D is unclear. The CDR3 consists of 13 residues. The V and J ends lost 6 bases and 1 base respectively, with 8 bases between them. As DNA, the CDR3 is TGTGCCAGCAGATCCTCGGGCACAGATACGCAGTATTTT. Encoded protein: CASRSSGTDTQYF.

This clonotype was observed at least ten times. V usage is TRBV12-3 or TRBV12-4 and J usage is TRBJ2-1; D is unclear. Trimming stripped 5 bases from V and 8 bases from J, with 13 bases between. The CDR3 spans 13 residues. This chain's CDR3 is CASSPTPWDEQFF. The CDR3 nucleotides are TGTGCCAGCAGTCCGACCCCCTGGGATGAGCAGTTCTTC.

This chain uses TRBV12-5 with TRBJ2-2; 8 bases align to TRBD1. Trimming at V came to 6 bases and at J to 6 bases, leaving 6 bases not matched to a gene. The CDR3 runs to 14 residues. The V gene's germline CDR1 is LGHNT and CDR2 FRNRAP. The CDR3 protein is CASGRQGAAGELFF. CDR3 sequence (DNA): TGTGCTAGTGGCCGGCAGGGGGCTGCCGGGGAGCTGTTTTTT.

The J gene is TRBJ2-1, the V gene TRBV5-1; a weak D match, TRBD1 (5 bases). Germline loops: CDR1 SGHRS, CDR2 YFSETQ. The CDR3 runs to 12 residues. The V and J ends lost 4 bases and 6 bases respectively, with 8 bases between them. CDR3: CASSLTGNEQFF. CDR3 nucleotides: TGCGCCAGCAGCCTAACAGGCAATGAGCAGTTCTTC. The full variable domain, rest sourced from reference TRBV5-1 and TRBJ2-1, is KAGVTQTPRYLIKTRGQQVTLSCSPISGHRSVSWYQQTPGQGLQFLFEYFSETQRNKGNFPGRFSGRQFSNSRSEMNVSTLELGDSALYLCASSLTGNEQFFGPGTRLTVL.

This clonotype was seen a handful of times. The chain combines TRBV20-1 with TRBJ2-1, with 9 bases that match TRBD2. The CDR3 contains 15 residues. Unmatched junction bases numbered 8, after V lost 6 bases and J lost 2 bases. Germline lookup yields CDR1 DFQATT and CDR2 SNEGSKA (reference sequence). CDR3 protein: CSARSAGGPYNEQFF. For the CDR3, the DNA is TGCAGTGCCAGGTCGGCGGGGGGGCCCTACAATGAGCAGTTCTTC.

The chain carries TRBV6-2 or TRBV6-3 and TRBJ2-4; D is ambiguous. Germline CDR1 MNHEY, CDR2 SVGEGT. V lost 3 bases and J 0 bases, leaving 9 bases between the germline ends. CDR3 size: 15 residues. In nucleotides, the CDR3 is TGTGCCAGCAGTTATAGCCAGCTAGCCAAAAACATTCAGTACTTC. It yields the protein CASSYSQLAKNIQYF.

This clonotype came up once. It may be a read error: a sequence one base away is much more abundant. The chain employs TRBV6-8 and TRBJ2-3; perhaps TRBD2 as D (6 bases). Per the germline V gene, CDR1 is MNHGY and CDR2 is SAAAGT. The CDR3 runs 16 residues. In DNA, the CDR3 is TGTGCCAGCAGTTACCGGGTAGCGGATCCGACAGTTACGCAGTATTTT. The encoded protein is CASSYRVADPTVTQYF.

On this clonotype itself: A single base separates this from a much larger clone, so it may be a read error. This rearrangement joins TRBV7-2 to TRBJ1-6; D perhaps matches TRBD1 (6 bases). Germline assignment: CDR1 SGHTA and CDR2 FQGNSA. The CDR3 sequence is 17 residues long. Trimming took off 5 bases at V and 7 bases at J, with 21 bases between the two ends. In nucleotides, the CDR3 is TGTGCCAGCAGCCAAGACATACAGGGTTTGGGAAATTCACCCCTCCACTTT. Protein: CASSQDIQGLGNSPLHF.

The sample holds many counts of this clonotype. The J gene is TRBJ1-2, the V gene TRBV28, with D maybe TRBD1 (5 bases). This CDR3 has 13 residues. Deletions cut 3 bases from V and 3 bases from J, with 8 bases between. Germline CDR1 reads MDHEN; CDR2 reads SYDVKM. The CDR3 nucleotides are TGTGCCAGCAGTTTTGACAGCTACTATGGCTACACCTTC. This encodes CASSFDSYYGYTF.

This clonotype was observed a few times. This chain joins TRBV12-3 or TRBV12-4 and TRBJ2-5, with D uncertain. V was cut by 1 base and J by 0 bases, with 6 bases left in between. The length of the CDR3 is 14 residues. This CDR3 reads CASSLEQDQETQYF. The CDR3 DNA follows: TGTGCCAGCAGTTTAGAGCAGGACCAAGAGACCCAGTACTTC.

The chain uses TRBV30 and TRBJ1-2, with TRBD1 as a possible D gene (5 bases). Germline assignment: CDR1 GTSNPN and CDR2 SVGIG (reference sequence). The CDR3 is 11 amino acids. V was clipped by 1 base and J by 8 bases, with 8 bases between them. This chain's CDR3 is CAWSGGVGYTF. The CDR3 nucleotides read TGTGCCTGGAGTGGAGGGGTCGGCTACACCTTC. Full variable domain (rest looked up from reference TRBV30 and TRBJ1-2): SQTIHQWPATLVQPVGSPLSLECTVEGTSNPNLYWYRQAAGRGLQLLFYSVGIGQISSEVPQNLSASRPQDRQFILSSKKLLLSDSGFYLCAWSGGVGYTFGSGTRLTVV.

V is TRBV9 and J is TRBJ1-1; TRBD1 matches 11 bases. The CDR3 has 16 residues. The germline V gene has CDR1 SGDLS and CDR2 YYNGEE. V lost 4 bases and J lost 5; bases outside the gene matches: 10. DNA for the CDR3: TGTGCCAGCAGCACCCAGGTGGGACAGGGGGAGACTGAAGCTTTCTTT. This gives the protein CASSTQVGQGETEAFF.

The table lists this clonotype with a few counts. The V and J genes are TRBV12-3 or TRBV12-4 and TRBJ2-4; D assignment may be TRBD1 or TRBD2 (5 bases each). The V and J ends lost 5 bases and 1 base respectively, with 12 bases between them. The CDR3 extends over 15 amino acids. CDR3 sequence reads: CASSHRDDAKNIQYF. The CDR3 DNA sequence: TGTGCCAGCAGTCACCGGGACGACGCCAAAAACATTCAGTACTTC.

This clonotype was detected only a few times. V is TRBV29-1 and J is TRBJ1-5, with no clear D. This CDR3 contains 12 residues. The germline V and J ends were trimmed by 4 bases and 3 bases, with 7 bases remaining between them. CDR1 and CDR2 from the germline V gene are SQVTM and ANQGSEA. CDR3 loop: CSVGNDNQPQHF. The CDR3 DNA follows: TGCAGCGTTGGTAACGACAATCAGCCCCAGCATTTT.

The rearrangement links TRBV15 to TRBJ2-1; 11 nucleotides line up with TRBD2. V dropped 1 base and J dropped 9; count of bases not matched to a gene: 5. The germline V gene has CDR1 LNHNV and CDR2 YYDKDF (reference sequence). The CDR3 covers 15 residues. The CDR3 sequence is CATSRASGGTVEQFF. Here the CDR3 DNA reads TGTGCCACCAGCAGAGCTAGCGGGGGGACCGTTGAGCAGTTCTTC. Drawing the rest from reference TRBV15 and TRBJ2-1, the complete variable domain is DAMVIQNPRYQVTQFGKPVTLSCSQTLNHNVMYWYQQKSSQAPKLLFHYYDKDFNNEADTPDNFQSRRPNTSFCFLDIRSPGLGDTAMYLCATSRASGGTVEQFFGPGTRLTVL.

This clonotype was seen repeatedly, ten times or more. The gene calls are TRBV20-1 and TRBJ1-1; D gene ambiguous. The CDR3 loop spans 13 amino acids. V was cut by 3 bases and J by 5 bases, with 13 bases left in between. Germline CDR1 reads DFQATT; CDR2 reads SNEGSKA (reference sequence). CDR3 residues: CSARSPEGTEAFF. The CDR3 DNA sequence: TGCAGTGCTAGGAGCCCGGAGGGTACTGAAGCTTTCTTT.

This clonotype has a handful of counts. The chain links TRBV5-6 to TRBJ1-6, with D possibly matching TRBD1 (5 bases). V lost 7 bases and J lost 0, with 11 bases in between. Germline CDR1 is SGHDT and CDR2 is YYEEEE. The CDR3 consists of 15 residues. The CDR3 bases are TGTGCCAGCGGGACGGAAAGCTCCTATAATTCACCCCTCCACTTT. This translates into CASGTESSYNSPLHF.

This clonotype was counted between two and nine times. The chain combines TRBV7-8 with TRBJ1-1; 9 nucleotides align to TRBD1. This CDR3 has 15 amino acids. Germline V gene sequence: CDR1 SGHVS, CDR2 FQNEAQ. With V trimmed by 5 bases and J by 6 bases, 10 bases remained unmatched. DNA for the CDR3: TGTGCCAGCAGCCCGGGACAGGGAAGTAATGCTGAAGCTTTCTTT. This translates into CASSPGQGSNAEAFF. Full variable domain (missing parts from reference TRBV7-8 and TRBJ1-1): GAGVSQSPRYKVAKRGQDVALRCDPISGHVSLFWYQQALGQGPEFLTYFQNEAQLDKSGLPSDRFFAERPEGSVSTLKIQRTQQEDSAVYLCASSPGQGSNAEAFFGQGTRLTVV.

The CDR3 DNA reads as TGTGCCGGTCAAAAAGGAGGGACTGAAGCTTTCTTT. As protein: CAGQKGGTEAFF. The chain couples TRBV13 to TRBJ1-1; the D is unclear. Trimming pared 11 bases from V and 5 bases from J, leaving 15 bases between. Germline V gene data show CDR1 as PRHDT and CDR2 as FYEKMQ (reference sequence). This CDR3 contains 12 residues.

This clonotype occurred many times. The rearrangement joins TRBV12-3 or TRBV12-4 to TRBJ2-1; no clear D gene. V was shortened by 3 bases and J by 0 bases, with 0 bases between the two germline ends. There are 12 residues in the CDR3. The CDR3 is CASSFSYNEQFF. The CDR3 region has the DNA TGTGCCAGCAGTTTCTCCTACAATGAGCAGTTCTTC.